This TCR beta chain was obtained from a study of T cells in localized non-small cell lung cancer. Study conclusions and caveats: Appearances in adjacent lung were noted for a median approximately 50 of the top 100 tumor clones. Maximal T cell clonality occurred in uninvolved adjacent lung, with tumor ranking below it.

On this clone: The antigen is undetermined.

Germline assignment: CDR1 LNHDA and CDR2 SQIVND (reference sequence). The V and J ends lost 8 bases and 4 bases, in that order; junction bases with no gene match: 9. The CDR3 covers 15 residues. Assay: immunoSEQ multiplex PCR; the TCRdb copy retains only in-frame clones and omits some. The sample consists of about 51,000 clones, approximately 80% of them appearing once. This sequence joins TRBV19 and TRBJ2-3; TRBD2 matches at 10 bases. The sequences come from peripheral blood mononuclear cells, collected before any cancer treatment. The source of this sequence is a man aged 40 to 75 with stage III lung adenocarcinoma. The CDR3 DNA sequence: TGTGCCAGTTCCCCCGGGACTAGCGACGCAGATACGCAGTATTTT. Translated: CASSPGTSDADTQYF.